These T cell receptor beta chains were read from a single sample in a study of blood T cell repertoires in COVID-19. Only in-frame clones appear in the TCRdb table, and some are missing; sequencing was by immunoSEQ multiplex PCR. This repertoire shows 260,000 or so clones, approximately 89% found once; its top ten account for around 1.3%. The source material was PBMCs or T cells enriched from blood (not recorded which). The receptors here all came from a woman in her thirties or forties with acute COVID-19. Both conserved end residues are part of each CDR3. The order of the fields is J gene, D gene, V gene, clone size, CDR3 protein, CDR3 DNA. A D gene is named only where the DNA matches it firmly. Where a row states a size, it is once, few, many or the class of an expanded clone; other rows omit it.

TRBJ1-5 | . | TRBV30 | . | CAWSHRRDNQPQHF | TGTGCCTGGAGTCACAGGAGGGACAATCAGCCCCAGCATTTT
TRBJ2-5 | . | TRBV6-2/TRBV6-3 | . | CASSYNWDSQGETQYF | TGTGCCAGCAGTTACAATTGGGACTCCCAAGGGGAGACCCAGTACTTC
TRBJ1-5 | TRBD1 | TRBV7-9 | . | CAIGTGGENQPQHF | TGTGCCATCGGGACAGGGGGTGAAAATCAGCCCCAGCATTTT
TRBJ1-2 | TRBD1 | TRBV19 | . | CASGQGGNYGYTF | TGTGCCAGCGGACAGGGAGGCAACTATGGCTACACCTTC
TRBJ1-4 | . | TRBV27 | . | CASSPGIITNEKLFF | TGTGCCAGCAGCCCAGGGATTATTACTAATGAAAAACTGTTTTTT
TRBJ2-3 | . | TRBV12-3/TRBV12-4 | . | CASTPRGRDTQYF | TGTGCCAGCACACCTCGAGGGAGAGATACGCAGTATTTT
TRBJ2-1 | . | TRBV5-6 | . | CASSLVDRESGEQFF | TGTGCCAGCAGCTTGGTTGACCGTGAGTCAGGTGAGCAGTTCTTC
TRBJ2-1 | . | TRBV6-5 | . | CASSYSPSRNEQFF | TGTGCCAGCAGTTACTCGCCCAGTCGCAATGAGCAGTTCTTC
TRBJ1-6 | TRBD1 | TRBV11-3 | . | CASSPAGQYNSPLHF | TGTGCCAGCAGCCCTGCGGGACAGTATAATTCACCCCTCCACTTT
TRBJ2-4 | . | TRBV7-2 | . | CASSLNAVVDIQYF | TGTGCCAGCAGCCTCAATGCGGTGGTAGACATTCAGTACTTC
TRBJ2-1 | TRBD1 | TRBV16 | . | CASSPGQGNEQFF | TGTGCCAGCAGCCCCGGACAGGGCAATGAGCAGTTCTTC
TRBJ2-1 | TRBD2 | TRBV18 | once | CASSPFGSVAGNYNEQFF | TGTGCCAGCTCGCCCTTTGGATCGGTAGCGGGGAACTACAATGAGCAGTTCTTC